This entry is about one TCR beta chain. Its antigen is unknown. The source of the sample is a study of shared clonotypes between healthy human individuals. Study context: Serving as donors were two women and three men, whose ages spanned 18 to 49.

Assay used: immunoSEQ multiplex PCR; TCRdb lists only in-frame clones, some missing. This sample has about half a million clones, with roughly three quarters found just once. Germline trimming cut 4 bases from V and 6 bases from J; bases unmatched to any gene: 2. The CDR3 runs to 13 residues. Germline assignment: CDR1 SEHNR and CDR2 FQNEAQ (reference sequence). The unsorted samples took 85 million or so PBMCs to get genomic DNA. Overall study results and limits: Among donors, sharing of clonotypes was expected to be affected by sequencing depth.

This chain connects TRBV7-9 to TRBJ2-4, with 8 bases matching TRBD1. This clonotype was obtained from a woman aged 35 to 49 in good health. Some clones in this sample may be carry-over from other donors' samples. The sequenced material came from PBMCs. CDR3 residues: CASSSDRVNIQYF. The DNA of the CDR3 is TGTGCCAGCAGCTCGGACAGGGTAAACATTCAGTACTTC.